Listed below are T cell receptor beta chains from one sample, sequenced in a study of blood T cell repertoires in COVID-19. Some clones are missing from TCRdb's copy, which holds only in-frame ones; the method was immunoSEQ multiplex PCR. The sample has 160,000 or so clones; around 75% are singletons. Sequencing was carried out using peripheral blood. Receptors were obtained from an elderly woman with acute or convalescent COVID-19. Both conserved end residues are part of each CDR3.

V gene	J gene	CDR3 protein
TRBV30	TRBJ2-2	CAWSLGTSTVSGELFF
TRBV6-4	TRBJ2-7	CASSPRAGAGDEQYF
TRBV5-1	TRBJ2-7	CASRGDRGNEQYF
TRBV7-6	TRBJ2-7	CASSSGLAGSSYEQYF
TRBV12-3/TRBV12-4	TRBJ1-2	CASAADNYGYTF
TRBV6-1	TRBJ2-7	CASSTPQTGVVEQYF
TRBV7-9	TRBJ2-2	CASSLASPNTGELFF
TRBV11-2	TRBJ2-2	CASSYGLADTGELFF
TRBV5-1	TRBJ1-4	CASRQGNEKLFF
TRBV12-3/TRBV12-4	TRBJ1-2	CASSFATGYGYTF
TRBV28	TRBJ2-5	CASRGRGLAKTQYF
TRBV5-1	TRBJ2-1	CASSLTGQTYNEQFF
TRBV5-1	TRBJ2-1	CASRNRGQGEQFF
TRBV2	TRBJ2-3	CASSEQGSTDTQYF
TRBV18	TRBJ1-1	CASSRGNTEAFF
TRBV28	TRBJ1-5	CASSTSLGLPGQPQHF
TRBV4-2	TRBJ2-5	CASSKGFGQETQYF
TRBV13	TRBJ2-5	CASSLVKEGETQYF
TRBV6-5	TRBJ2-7	CASSIAGVGDDEQYF
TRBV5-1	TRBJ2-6	CASSLRGPGANVLTF
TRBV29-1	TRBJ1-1	CSVVTYPTEAFF
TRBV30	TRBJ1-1	CAWSYSEWTEAFF
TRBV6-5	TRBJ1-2	CAAVGQLYGYTF
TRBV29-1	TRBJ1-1	CSVQHRAQNTEAFF
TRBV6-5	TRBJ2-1	CATLDRPSYNEQFF
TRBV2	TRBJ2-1	CASSSGLAGGRSSYNEQFF
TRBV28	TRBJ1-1	CASFSGQVQAFF
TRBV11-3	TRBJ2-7	CASSLEAGATYEQYF
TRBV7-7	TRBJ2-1	CASSLQQGSYNEQFF
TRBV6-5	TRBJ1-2	CASIPGGTGKSYTF
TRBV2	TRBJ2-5	CASSPGRGSIQETQYF
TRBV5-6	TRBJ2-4	CASSGAKNIQYF
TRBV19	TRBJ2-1	CASSVGHEYNEQFF
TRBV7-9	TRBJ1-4	CASRPTGQTNEKLFF
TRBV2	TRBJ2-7	CASSPSRGEQYF
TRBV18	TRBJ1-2	CASSPPGLKANYGYTF
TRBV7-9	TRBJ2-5	CASSSPGTSGETQYF
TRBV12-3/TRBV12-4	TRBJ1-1	CASSLFGQFEAFF
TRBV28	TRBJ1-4	CASSFLKQDGEKLFF
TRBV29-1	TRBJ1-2	CSDYRVGGYTF
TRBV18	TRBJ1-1	CASSPSRDRDTEAFF
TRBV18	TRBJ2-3	CASSPTTSGGATQYF
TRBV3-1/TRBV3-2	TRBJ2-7	CASSRAGASGAYEQYF
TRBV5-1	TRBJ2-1	CASSPGVTSGRAADEQFF
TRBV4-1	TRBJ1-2	CASSQGGINYGYTF
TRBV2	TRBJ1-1	CASSEVRTARNTEAFF
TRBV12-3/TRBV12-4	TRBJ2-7	CASSHPRSYEQYF
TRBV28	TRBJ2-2	CASSQPLSSVTGELFF
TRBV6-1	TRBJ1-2	CASSEAAGDYGYTF
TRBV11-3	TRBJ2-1	CASSSASSAHNEQFF
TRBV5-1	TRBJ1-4	CASRGSGQGAEKLFF
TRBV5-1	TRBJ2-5	CASSLAGTEQETQYF
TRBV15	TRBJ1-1	CATSRRLDSEAFF
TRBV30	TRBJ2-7	CASRTGVGYEQYF
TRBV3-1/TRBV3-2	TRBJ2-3	CASSPGERGGWHADTQYF